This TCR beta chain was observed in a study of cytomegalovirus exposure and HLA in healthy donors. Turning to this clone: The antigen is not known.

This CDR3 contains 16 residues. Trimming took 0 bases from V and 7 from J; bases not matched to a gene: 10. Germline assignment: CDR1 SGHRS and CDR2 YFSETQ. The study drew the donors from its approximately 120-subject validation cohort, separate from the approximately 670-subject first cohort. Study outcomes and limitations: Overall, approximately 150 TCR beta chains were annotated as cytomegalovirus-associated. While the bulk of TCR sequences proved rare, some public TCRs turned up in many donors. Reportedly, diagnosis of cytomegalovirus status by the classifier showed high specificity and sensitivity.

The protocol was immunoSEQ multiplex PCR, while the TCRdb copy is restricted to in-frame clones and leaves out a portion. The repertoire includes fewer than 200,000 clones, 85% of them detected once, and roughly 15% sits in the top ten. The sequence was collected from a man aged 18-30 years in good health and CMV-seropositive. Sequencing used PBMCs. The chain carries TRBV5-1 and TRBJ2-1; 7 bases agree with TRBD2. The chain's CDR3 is CASSLVAGEGVNEQFF. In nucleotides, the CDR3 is TGCGCCAGCAGCTTGGTGGCGGGAGAGGGTGTAAATGAGCAGTTCTTC.